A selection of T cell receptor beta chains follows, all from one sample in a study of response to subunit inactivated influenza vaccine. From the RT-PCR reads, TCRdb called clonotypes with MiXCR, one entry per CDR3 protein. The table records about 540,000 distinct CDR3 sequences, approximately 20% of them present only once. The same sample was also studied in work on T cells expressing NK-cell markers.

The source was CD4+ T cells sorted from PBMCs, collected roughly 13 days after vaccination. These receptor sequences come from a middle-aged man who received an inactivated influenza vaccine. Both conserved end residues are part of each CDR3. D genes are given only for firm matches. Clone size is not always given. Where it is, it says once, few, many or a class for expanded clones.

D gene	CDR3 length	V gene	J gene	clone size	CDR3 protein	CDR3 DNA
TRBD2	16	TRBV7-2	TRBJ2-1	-	CASSPVGLAGVNEQFF	TGTGCCAGCAGCCCCGTAGGACTAGCGGGAGTCAATGAGCAGTTCTTC
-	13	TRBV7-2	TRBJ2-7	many	CASSLASSYEQYF	TGTGCCAGCAGCTTGGCGTCGTCTTACGAGCAGTACTTC
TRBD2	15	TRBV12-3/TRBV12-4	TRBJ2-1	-	CASSRREGRVNEQFF	TGTGCCAGCAGTCGGCGGGAGGGGAGGGTCAATGAGCAGTTCTTC
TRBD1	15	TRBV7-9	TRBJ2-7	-	CASSLVQGKAYEQYF	TGTGCCAGCAGCTTAGTACAGGGGAAAGCCTACGAGCAGTACTTC
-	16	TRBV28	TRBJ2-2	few	CASSLWGKPNTGELFF	TGTGCCAGCAGTTTATGGGGGAAACCGAACACCGGGGAGCTGTTTTTT
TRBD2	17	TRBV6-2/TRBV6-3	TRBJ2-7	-	CASSYRASGRASYEQYF	TGTGCCAGCAGTTACAGGGCTAGCGGGAGAGCCTCCTACGAGCAGTACTTC
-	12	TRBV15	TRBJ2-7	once	CATSRGEGEQYF	TGTGCCACCAGCAGAGGCGAGGGCGAGCAGTACTTC
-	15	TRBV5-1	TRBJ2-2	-	CASSSTGGSTGELFF	TGCGCCAGCAGCTCGACAGGAGGAAGCACCGGGGAGCTGTTTTTT
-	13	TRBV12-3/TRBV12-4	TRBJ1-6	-	CASSQYLGSPLHF	TGTGCCAGCAGTCAGTACCTTGGTTCACCCCTCCACTTT
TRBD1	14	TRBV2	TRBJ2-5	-	CASVRGHGQETQYF	TGTGCCAGCGTCAGGGGGCATGGCCAAGAGACCCAGTACTTC
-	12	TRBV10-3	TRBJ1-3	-	CAISESGDTIYF	TGTGCCATCAGTGAGTCCGGGGACACCATATATTTT
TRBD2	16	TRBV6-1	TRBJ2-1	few	CASTGGASGVYNEQFF	TGTGCCAGCACTGGCGGGGCTAGCGGGGTGTACAATGAGCAGTTCTTC
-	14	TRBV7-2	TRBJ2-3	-	CASLVGGFTDTQYF	TGTGCCAGCCTCGTAGGGGGTTTCACAGATACGCAGTATTTT
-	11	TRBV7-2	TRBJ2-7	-	CASSLLGKQYF	TGTGCCAGCAGCCTCTTGGGGAAGCAGTACTTC
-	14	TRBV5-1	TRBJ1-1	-	CASSPLRGWTEAFF	TGCGCCAGCAGCCCCTTGCGGGGGTGGACTGAAGCTTTCTTT
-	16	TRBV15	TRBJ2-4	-	CATSRVADSRQNMQYF	TGTGCCACCAGCAGAGTAGCGGACAGCCGTCAAAACATGCAGTACTTC
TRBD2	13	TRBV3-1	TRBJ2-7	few	CASSQGTSYEQYF	TGTGCCAGCAGCCAAGGGACTAGCTACGAGCAGTACTTC
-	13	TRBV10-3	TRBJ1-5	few	CAISDYEVEPQHF	TGTGCCATCAGTGACTACGAGGTGGAGCCCCAGCATTTT
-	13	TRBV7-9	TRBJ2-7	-	CASSHPGAYEQYF	TGTGCCAGCAGCCACCCCGGGGCCTACGAGCAGTACTTC
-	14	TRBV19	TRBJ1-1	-	CASREQALNTEAFF	TGTGCCAGTAGGGAACAGGCGCTGAACACTGAAGCTTTCTTT
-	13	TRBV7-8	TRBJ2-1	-	CASSLEAGREQFF	TGTGCCAGCAGCTTAGAGGCGGGTAGGGAGCAGTTCTTC
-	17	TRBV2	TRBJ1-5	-	CASSDGLTSNSNQPQHF	TGTGCCAGCAGTGACGGTCTTACAAGCAATAGCAATCAGCCCCAGCATTTT
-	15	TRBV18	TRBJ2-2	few	CASSPAFRGAGELFF	TGTGCCAGCTCACCTGCTTTTCGGGGCGCCGGGGAGCTGTTTTTT
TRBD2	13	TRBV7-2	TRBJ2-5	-	CASSRGDGETQYF	TGTGCCAGCAGCCGGGGGGATGGTGAGACCCAGTACTTC